This T cell receptor beta chain was observed in a study of cytomegalovirus exposure and HLA in healthy donors. Study findings and constraints: Across donors, sequencing depth was assumed by presence/absence analyses to be roughly uniform. TCR beta V- and J-gene trimming was later associated with a missense DCLRE1C variant.

The CDR3 loop spans 15 amino acids. Per the germline V gene, CDR1 is SGHDT and CDR2 is YYEEEE. Trimming removed 0 bases at V and 1 base at J, with 10 bases between. The PCR contained 60 Vbeta and 13 Jbeta primers. Sequenced by immunoSEQ multiplex PCR; TCRdb stores in-frame clones only, minus some. Of about 170,000 clones in the sample, about 75% were seen once. Concerning this clone itself: The antigen is not known.

The specimen sequenced was PBMCs. The TCR originated in a female donor in good health and CMV-seronegative. The rearrangement uses TRBV5-6 and TRBJ1-1; D gene ambiguous. Here the CDR3 DNA reads TGTGCCAGCAGCTTGGGGGCAGGCTCGAACACTGAAGCTTTCTTT. Amino acid sequence: CASSLGAGSNTEAFF. Together with reference TRBV5-6 and TRBJ1-1, the CDR3 gives the full variable domain: DAGVTQSPTHLIKTRGQQVTLRCSPKSGHDTVSWYQQALGQGPQFIFQYYEEEERQRGNFPDRFSGHQFPNYSSELNVNALLLGDSALYLCASSLGAGSNTEAFFGQGTRLTVV.